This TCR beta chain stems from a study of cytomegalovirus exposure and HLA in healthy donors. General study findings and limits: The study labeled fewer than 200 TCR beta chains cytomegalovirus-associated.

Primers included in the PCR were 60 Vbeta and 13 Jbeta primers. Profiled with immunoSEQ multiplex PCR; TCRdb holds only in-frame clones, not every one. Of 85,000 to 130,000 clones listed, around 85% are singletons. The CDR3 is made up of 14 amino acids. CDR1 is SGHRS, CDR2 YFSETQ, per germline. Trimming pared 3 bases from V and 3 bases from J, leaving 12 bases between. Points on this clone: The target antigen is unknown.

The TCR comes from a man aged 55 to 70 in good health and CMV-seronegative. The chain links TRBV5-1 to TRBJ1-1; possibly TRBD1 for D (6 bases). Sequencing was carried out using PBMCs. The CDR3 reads CASSSETGDTEAFF. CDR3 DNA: TGCGCCAGCAGCTCTGAGACAGGAGACACTGAAGCTTTCTTT.